The clone carrying this TCR beta chain showed up many times. Time point specified: newly diagnosed GD, antithyroid drugs for less than 3 months. Extracted PBMC RNA gave rise to the TCR library. The CDR3 is made up of 15 amino acids. V lost 0 bases, J lost 1 base, and 7 bases lay in between. Looked up from germline, CDR1 is MNHEY and CDR2 is SVGAGI. Construction of TCR beta libraries relied on iRepertoire HTBI primers and on Arm-PCR targeting CDR3 regions. TCRdb fed the multiplex PCR reads into MiXCR, producing one record per CDR3 protein. The table lists roughly 420,000 distinct CDR3 sequences, about a sixth of them singletons. This sample is drawn from a study of regulatory T cells in long-lasting Graves disease. Whole-study context: Graves' patients, diagnosed recently, had received antithyroid drugs under 3 months.

The TCR originated in a female donor with Graves disease. The specimen comprised peripheral blood mononuclear cells (PBMCs), sampled at new diagnosis, from a patient treated with antithyroid drugs. The chain links TRBV6-5 to TRBJ1-5; D uncertain. Here the CDR3 reads CASSYSGYSNQPQHF. Here the CDR3 DNA reads TGTGCCAGCAGTTACTCGGGTTACAGCAATCAGCCCCAGCATTTT.